This section outlines one T cell receptor beta chain sequence together with its context. Produced via immunoSEQ multiplex PCR; TCRdb's table is partial and in-frame only. The table shows some 21,000 clones, with approximately 87% occurring only once. These data are taken from a study of OX40 agonist ivuxolimab in advanced cancers. Germline CDR1 and CDR2: MGHDK and SYGVNS. The CDR3 sequence is 16 residues long. Trimming cost V 4 bases and J 1 base; bases outside gene matches: 7. The receptor was derived from an adult with an advanced solid tumor such as melanoma, head and neck, liver or kidney cancer. The specimen was CD4+ or CD8+ T cells sorted from blood, collected in a trial of the OX40 agonist ivuxolimab. The chain has TRBV25-1 and TRBJ2-3; 8 nucleotides align to TRBD1. The CDR3 DNA sequence: TGTGCCAGCAGTGCCGGACAGGGTGGCGGCACAGATACGCAGTATTTT. It yields the protein CASSAGQGGGTDTQYF.